Each of the 7 T cell receptor beta chains below was sequenced from the same sample in a study of identical twins. TCRdb independently ran MiXCR on the 5' RACE reads; one entry per CDR3 protein. This table has 700,000 or so distinct CDR3 sequences, 21% appearing once. The sample was also linked to a second study, of T cells expressing NK-cell markers.

Sequencing was performed on PBMCs. The receptors come from a woman younger than 35 in good health.

J is TRBJ2-7 and V is TRBV5-1, with TRBD1 matching 7 bases. Unmatched junction bases numbered 7, after V lost 4 bases and J lost 0 bases. Germline V gives CDR1 SGHRS, CDR2 YFSETQ. The CDR3 totals 15 residues. CDR3 amino acids: CASSLQGTSSYEQYF. The CDR3 region has the DNA TGCGCCAGCAGCCTACAGGGGACGAGCTCCTACGAGCAGTACTTC. Variable domain in full (rest from reference TRBV5-1 and TRBJ2-7): KAGVTQTPRYLIKTRGQQVTLSCSPISGHRSVSWYQQTPGQGLQFLFEYFSETQRNKGNFPGRFSGRQFSNSRSEMNVSTLELGDSALYLCASSLQGTSSYEQYFGPGTRLTVT.

This chain connects TRBV15 to TRBJ2-7; D gene unclear. The CDR3 consists of 14 residues. Germline assignment: CDR1 LNHNV and CDR2 YYDKDF (reference sequence). Trimming shortened V by 1 base and J by 3 bases, and 10 bases separated the two germline ends. The CDR3, as DNA: TGTGCCACCAGCAGAGGCACGTCAGACTACGAGCAGTACTTC. Protein: CATSRGTSDYEQYF.

This clonotype was seen repeatedly, ten times or more. This chain links TRBV7-9 with TRBJ1-2; TRBD1 agrees at 10 bases. The CDR3 length is 16 residues. The V gene's germline CDR1 is SEHNR and CDR2 FQNEAQ (reference sequence). V lost 1 base to trimming and J lost 5 bases; unmatched junction nucleotides: 7. The CDR3 spells CASSLGDRGGGYGYTF. The CDR3 nucleotides read TGTGCCAGCAGCTTAGGGGACAGGGGAGGAGGATATGGCTACACCTTC.

This clonotype was seen a handful of times. This rearrangement joins TRBV19 to TRBJ1-5; TRBD1 agrees at 9 bases. CDR1 LNHDA and CDR2 SQIVND come from the germline V gene (reference sequence). The CDR3 extends over 16 amino acids. V was clipped by 5 bases and J by 6 bases; unmatched bases: 11. The CDR3 reads CASSSLPGQGGQPQHF. CDR3 nucleotide sequence: TGTGCCAGTAGTTCGTTACCGGGACAGGGTGGTCAGCCCCAGCATTTT.

This clonotype was observed at least ten times. The chain joins TRBV20-1 to TRBJ1-2; 8 bases match TRBD1. Germline CDR1 is DFQATT and CDR2 is SNEGSKA (reference sequence). V gave up 6 bases and J gave up 0 bases; unmatched junction bases: 6. CDR3 length: 14 amino acids. Here the CDR3 DNA reads TGCAGTGCCCCGAAACAGGGGGCTAACTATGGCTACACCTTC. Protein sequence: CSAPKQGANYGYTF.

This clonotype has just a few counts. The V call is TRBV20-1, the J call TRBJ2-3; 11 bases align to TRBD2. Germline lookup yields CDR1 DFQATT and CDR2 SNEGSKA (reference sequence). The CDR3 has 15 amino acids. Trimming at V came to 5 bases and at J to 4 bases, leaving 8 bases not matched to a gene. For the CDR3, the DNA is TGCAGTGCTGCCCAGGGACTAGCGGTGGCAGATACGCAGTATTTT. Amino acid sequence: CSAAQGLAVADTQYF.

The chain uses TRBV2 and TRBJ1-6; perhaps TRBD1 as D (5 bases). The ends were cut back, 3 bases at V and 6 bases at J, with 12 bases in the middle. The CDR3 totals 15 residues. In germline, CDR1 is SNHLY, CDR2 FYNNEI. The CDR3 is CASSELQGANSPLHF. In nucleotides, the CDR3 is TGTGCCAGCAGTGAGCTACAAGGGGCTAATTCACCCCTCCACTTT.